This T cell receptor beta chain comes out of a study of cytomegalovirus exposure and HLA in healthy donors. This clone was found a few times. Investigators did not record CMV serostatus for this donor. The PCR used 60 Vbeta and 13 Jbeta primers. Some clones are missing from TCRdb's copy, which holds only in-frame ones; the method was immunoSEQ multiplex PCR. The sample comprises about 59,000 clones, approximately 80% of which are singletons, and 1.6% rests with the top ten. The sequenced sample consisted of PBMCs. This clonotype was sampled from a human donor in good health.

The CDR3: CASSESEGSSYEQYF. The CDR3 DNA is TGCGCCAGCAGTGAGTCCGAAGGGAGCTCCTACGAGCAGTACTTC. V and J are TRBV10-2 and TRBJ2-7; D is possibly TRBD2 (5 bases). The CDR3 runs to 15 residues. V gave up 0 bases and J gave up 0 bases, with 9 bases separating them. In germline, CDR1 is WSHSY, CDR2 SAAADI.